This TCR beta chain comes out of a study of T cell responses to AZD1222 COVID-19 vaccine. Overall study findings and caveats: Along spike, vaccine-associated CD4 TCRs were found throughout, with dominance at 160-218 and 743-854. Only six or seven AZD1222 recipients tested seropositive at baseline.

The germline CDR1 and CDR2 sequences are MDHEN and SYDVKM. V was clipped by 4 bases and J by 15 bases; unmatched bases: 7. CDR3 size: 13 residues. A note on this clone: Its antigen is currently unknown.

The table came from immunoSEQ multiplex PCR; TCRdb's copy has only in-frame clones and leaves some out. The sample holds about 56,000 clones; roughly 80% are singletons and the top ten take 5%. This receptor was identified in an adult who received the AZD1222 COVID-19 vaccine. The V and J genes are TRBV28 and TRBJ1-6; 9 nucleotides line up with TRBD1. Sequencing used peripheral blood, obtained 28 days after the second AZD1222 dose. CDR3 DNA sequence: TGTGCCAGCAGTTCGGGACAGGGTTATCTCCTCCACTTT. Translating gives CASSSGQGYLLHF.